This T cell receptor (beta chain) was sequenced in a study of T-cell memory formation after mild COVID-19. The CDR3 runs to 15 residues. From germline, CDR1 is MGHRA and CDR2 YSYEKL. With 1 base clipped from V and 8 bases from J, the junction kept 6 bases outside the gene matches. A single record per CDR3 protein comes from TCRdb applying MiXCR to the 5' RACE reads. Here the sample spans some 160,000 distinct CDR3 sequences, roughly 31% being singletons. This TCR derives from an adult woman who had mild COVID-19 (a few samples of this study predate the infection). Cell type and time point are not known. The chain joins TRBV4-1 to TRBJ2-2; 8 nucleotides agree with TRBD2. The source material was PBMCs or a T cell subset sorted from them (not recorded which). The CDR3 spells CASSQAPGGYGELFF. In DNA, the CDR3 is TGCGCCAGCAGCCAAGCCCCGGGGGGGTATGGGGAGCTGTTTTTT.